These T cell receptor beta chains were read from a single sample in a study of blood T cell repertoires in COVID-19. Measured with immunoSEQ multiplex PCR; TCRdb has only the in-frame clones, and not every one. The table lists approximately 300,000 clones, 90% of them singletons. Specimen: peripheral blood. Receptors originate from a woman younger than 45 with COVID-19, enrolled during active disease. CDR3s include the opening cysteine and the closing phenylalanine or tryptophan. The D gene is left open where the match is weak. Rows may omit the clone size; those that give it use once, few, many or a size class.

d_gene	v_gene	abundance	j_gene	CDR3nt	CDR3aa
TRBD1	TRBV4-3	NA	TRBJ2-1	TGCGCCAGCAGCCATACAGGGGGCGGCAACCTCAATGAGCAGTTCTTC	CASSHTGGGNLNEQFF
NA	TRBV5-1	NA	TRBJ1-5	TGCGCCAGCAGTTTGGGACGGGATCAGCCCCAGCATTTT	CASSLGRDQPQHF
NA	TRBV9	NA	TRBJ1-2	TGTGCCAGCAGTTTCACAGGGAGTGACTATGGCTACACCTTC	CASSFTGSDYGYTF
NA	TRBV7-2	NA	TRBJ1-2	TGTGCCAGCAGCTTAGAGCCGACATATGGCTACACCTTC	CASSLEPTYGYTF
TRBD1	TRBV5-6	NA	TRBJ1-2	TGTGCCAGCAGCTCCCCGGGACAGGGGGCCAATGGCTACACCTTC	CASSSPGQGANGYTF
TRBD1	TRBV6-1	once	TRBJ2-1	TGTGCCAGCAGTGAAGGGGACAGCTCCTACAATGAGCAGTTCTTC	CASSEGDSSYNEQFF
NA	TRBV5-8	NA	TRBJ1-4	TGTGCCAGCAGCTTGCCAGGCTATGAAAAACTGTTTTTT	CASSLPGYEKLFF
TRBD2	TRBV7-2	NA	TRBJ2-7	TGTGCCAGCAGCTTAGTTGGACTAGAGTACGAGCAGTACTTC	CASSLVGLEYEQYF
NA	TRBV5-6	NA	TRBJ1-6	TGTGCCAGCAGCTTGGCCGCCCGGACAGCCAATTCACCCCTCCACTTT	CASSLAARTANSPLHF
NA	TRBV28	NA	TRBJ2-4	TGTGCCAGCAGTCCCCGGGATTTTTTAGCCAAAAACATTCAGTACTTC	CASSPRDFLAKNIQYF
NA	TRBV3-1/TRBV3-2	NA	TRBJ2-2	TGTGCCAGCACGGAGGAGGGAACCGGGGAGCTGTTTTTT	CASTEEGTGELFF
NA	TRBV6-5	NA	TRBJ1-1	TGTGCCAGCAGGGCCCAGGGGATGAACACTGAAGCTTTCTTT	CASRAQGMNTEAFF
TRBD2	TRBV2	NA	TRBJ2-7	TGTGCCAGCAGTGTTAGCGGGTCTTCCTACGAGCAGTACTTC	CASSVSGSSYEQYF
NA	TRBV6-5	NA	TRBJ1-2	TGTGCCAGCCGAGGGCACGCTGGATACTATGGCTACACCTTC	CASRGHAGYYGYTF
NA	TRBV11-3	NA	TRBJ1-3	TGTGCCAGCAGTACAGGGCTCCGAAACACCATATATTTT	CASSTGLRNTIYF
TRBD2	TRBV7-3	once	TRBJ2-1	TGTGCCAGCAGCTTTACTAGCGGGAGTGGGGCCCCGCAGTTCTTC	CASSFTSGSGAPQFF
TRBD1	TRBV9	NA	TRBJ2-7	TGTGCCAGCAGCGTTAGGACAGGGGTCTACGAGCAGTACTTC	CASSVRTGVYEQYF
NA	TRBV5-6	NA	TRBJ2-1	TGTGCCAGCAGCCCCCTTTTAAGAGACAATGAGCAGTTCTTC	CASSPLLRDNEQFF
NA	TRBV27	NA	TRBJ2-3	TGTGCCAGCAGTCAGCTCTCTAGGTCAGATACGCAGTATTTT	CASSQLSRSDTQYF
TRBD1	TRBV11-2	NA	TRBJ1-1	TGTGCCAGCAGCCCGCGACAGGGAAGGGACACTGAAGCTTTCTTT	CASSPRQGRDTEAFF
NA	TRBV11-3	NA	TRBJ2-5	TGTGCCAGCAGCCTGGGGCCCAAAGAGACCCAGTACTTC	CASSLGPKETQYF
TRBD1	TRBV3-1/TRBV3-2	NA	TRBJ1-2	TGTGCCAGCAGCCAAGGACAGGGCGATGGCTACACCTTC	CASSQGQGDGYTF
NA	TRBV11-1	NA	TRBJ1-1	TGTGCCAGCAGCCCAAGGAGGGGTTCGAACACTGAAGCTTTCTTT	CASSPRRGSNTEAFF
NA	TRBV4-3	NA	TRBJ2-7	TGCGCCAGCAGCCAAGACGGACTTAACTACGAGCAGTACTTC	CASSQDGLNYEQYF
TRBD1	TRBV7-9	NA	TRBJ1-5	TGTGCCAGCAGCTTAGCGGGACAGTTACAGCCCCAGCATTTT	CASSLAGQLQPQHF
TRBD1	TRBV5-4	NA	TRBJ2-7	TGTGCCAGCAGCCTACCGGGACAGGGGTACGAGCAGTACTTC	CASSLPGQGYEQYF
NA	TRBV7-9	NA	TRBJ2-2	TGTGCCAGCAGCCCCCAAGCACAGACGAACACCGGGGAGCTGTTTTTT	CASSPQAQTNTGELFF
NA	TRBV7-9	NA	TRBJ2-2	TGTGCCAGCAGCTTAGTCGAGGCCGGGGAGCTGTTTTTT	CASSLVEAGELFF
TRBD2	TRBV7-8	NA	TRBJ2-7	TGTGCCAGCAGCTTAGTGCCCCTAGCGGCACCCCTAAACGAGCAGTACTTC	CASSLVPLAAPLNEQYF
NA	TRBV6-6	NA	TRBJ1-5	TGTGCCAGCAGATTCAATGGCAATCAGCCCCAGCATTTT	CASRFNGNQPQHF
NA	TRBV10-3	NA	TRBJ2-7	TGTGCCATCAGTGACCTGACAGGGGAGGGAGTCCCCACCTACGAGCAGTACTTC	CAISDLTGEGVPTYEQYF